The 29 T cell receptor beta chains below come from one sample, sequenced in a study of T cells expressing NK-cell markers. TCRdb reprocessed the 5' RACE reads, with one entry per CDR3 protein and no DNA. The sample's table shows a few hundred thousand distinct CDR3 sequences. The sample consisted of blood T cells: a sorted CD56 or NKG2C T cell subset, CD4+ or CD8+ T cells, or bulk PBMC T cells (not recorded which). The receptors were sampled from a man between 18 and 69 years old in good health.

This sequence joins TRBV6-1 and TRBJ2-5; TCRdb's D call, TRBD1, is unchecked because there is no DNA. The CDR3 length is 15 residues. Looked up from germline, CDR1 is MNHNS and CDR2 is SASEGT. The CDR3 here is CASRTTGTNQETQYF.

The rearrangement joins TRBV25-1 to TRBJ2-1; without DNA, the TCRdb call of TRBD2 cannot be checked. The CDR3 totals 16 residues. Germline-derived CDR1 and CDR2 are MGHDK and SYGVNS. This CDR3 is CASSDLASGNDNEQFF.

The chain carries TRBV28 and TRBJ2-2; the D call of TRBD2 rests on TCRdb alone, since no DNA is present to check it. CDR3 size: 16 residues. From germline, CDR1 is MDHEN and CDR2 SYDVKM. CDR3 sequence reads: CASSSISPDYGGELFF.

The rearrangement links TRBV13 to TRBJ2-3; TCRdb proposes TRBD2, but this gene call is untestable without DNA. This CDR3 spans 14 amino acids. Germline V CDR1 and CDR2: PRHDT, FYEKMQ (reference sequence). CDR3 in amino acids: CASGVVAGGRYVYF.

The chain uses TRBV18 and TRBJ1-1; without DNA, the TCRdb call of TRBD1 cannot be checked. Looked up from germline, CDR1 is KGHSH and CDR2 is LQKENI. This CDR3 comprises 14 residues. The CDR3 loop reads CASSPPGPGTEAFF.

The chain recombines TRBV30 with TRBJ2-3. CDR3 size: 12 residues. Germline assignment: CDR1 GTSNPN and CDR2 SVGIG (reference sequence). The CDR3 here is CAWVRYTDTQYF.

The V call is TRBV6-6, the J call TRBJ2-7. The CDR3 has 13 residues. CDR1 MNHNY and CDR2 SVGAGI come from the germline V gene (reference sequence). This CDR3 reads CASSYSELSEQYF.

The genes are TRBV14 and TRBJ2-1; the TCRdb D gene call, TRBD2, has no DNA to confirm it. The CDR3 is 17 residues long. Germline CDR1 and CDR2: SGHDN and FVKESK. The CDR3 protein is CASSQWPRLAGDNEQFF.

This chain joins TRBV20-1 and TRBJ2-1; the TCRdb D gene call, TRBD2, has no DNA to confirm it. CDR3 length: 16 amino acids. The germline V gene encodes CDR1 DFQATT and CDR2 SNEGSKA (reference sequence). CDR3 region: CSASRPERGGYNEQFF.

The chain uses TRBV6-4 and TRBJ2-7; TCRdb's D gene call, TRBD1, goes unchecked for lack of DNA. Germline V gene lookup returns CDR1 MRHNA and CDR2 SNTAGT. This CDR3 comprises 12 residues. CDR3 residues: CASSREAYEQYF.

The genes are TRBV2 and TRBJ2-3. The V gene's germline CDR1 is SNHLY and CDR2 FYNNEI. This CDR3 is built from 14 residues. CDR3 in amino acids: CASRFNVPTDTQYF.

This CDR3 reads CASRGQVGNQPQHF. This chain joins TRBV2 and TRBJ1-5; TCRdb calls TRBD1, which cannot be checked without DNA. The germline V gene encodes CDR1 SNHLY and CDR2 FYNNEI. This CDR3 is built from 14 residues.

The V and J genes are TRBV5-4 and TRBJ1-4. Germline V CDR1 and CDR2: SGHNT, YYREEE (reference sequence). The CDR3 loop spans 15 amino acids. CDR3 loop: CASSLTVATNEKLFF.

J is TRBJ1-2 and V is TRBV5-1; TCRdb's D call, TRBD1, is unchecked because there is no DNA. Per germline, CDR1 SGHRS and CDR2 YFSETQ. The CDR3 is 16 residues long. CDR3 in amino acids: CASSPLGGAANYGYTF.

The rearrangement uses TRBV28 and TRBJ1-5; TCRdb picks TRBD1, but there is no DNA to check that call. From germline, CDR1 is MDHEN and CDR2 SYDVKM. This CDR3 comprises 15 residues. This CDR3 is CASRVGGVINQPQHF. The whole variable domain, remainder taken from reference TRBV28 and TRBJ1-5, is DVKVTQSSRYLVKRTGEKVFLECVQDMDHENMFWYRQDPGLGLRLIYFSYDVKMKEKGDIPEGYSVSREKKERFSLILESASTNQTSMYLCASRVGGVINQPQHFGDGTRLSIL.

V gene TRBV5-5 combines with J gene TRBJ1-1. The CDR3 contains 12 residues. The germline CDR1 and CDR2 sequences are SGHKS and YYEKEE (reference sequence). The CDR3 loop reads CASSLVAAEAFF.

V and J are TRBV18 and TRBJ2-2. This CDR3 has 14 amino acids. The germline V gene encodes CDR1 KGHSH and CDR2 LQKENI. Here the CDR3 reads CASSPPSTAGELFF.

CDR3: CASSISDRGFNEQFF. V gene TRBV19 combines with J gene TRBJ2-1; the TCRdb D gene call, TRBD1, has no DNA to confirm it. This CDR3 comprises 15 residues. Germline V gives CDR1 LNHDA, CDR2 SQIVND (reference sequence).

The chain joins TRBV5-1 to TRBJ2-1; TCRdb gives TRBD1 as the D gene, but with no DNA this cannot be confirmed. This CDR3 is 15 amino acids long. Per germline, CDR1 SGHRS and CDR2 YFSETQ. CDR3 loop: CASHGGTASYNEQFF.

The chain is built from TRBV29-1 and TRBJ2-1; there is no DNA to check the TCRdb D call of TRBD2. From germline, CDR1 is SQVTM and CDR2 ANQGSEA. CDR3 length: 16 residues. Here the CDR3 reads CSVGGRGGNVYNEQFF.

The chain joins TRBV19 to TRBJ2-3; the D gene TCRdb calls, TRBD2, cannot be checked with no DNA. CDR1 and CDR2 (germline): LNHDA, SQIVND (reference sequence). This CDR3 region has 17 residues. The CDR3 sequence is CASSISDYYPSGDTQYF.

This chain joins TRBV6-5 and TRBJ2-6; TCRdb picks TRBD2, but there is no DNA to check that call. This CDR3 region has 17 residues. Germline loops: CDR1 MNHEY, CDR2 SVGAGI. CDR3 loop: CASSYSSGLLGANVLTF.

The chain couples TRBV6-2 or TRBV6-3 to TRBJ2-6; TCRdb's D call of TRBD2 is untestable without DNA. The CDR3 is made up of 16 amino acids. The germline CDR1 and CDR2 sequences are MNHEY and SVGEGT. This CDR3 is CASSYFRGAGANVLTF.

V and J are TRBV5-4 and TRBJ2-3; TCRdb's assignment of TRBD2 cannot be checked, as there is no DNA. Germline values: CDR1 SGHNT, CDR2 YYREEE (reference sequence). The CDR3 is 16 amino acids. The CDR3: CASSLVGGRGTDTQYF.

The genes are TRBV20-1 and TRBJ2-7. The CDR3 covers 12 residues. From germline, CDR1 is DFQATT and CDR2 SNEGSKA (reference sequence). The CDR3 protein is CSARRQTYEQYF.

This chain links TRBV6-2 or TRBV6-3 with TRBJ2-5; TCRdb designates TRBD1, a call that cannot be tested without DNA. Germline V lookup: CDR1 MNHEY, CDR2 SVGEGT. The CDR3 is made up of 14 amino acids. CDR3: CASRPPGQLGTQYF.

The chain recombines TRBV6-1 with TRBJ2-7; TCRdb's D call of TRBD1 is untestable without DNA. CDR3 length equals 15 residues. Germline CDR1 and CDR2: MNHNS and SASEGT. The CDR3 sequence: CASSRRTGGFYEQYF.

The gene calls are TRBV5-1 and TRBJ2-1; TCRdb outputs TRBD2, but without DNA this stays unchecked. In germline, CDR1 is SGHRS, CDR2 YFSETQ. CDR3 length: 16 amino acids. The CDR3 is CASRTIAGVPYNEQFF.

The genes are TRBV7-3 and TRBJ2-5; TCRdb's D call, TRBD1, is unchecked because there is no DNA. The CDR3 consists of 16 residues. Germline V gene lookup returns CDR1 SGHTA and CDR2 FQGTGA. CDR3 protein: CASSLTGRAAQETQYF. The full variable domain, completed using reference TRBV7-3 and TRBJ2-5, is GAGVSQTPSNKVTEKGKYVELRCDPISGHTALYWYRQSLGQGPEFLIYFQGTGAADDSGLPNDRFFAVRPEGSVSTLKIQRTERGDSAVYLCASSLTGRAAQETQYFGPGTRLLVL.